These 21 T cell receptor beta chains share one sample of origin, sequenced in a study of cytomegalovirus exposure and HLA in healthy donors. A multiplex PCR was run with 60 Vbeta primers and 13 Jbeta primers. TCRdb's copy holds only in-frame clones and misses some; the assay was immunoSEQ multiplex PCR. The sample has around 150,000 clones, approximately 85% seen once; the top ten hold approximately 2.3%. The sample comprised PBMCs. The receptor set was obtained from a man between 18 and 29 years old in good health and CMV-seropositive.

This clone was seen more than once but under ten times. V gene TRBV2 combines with J gene TRBJ2-1; 11 bases map to TRBD1. V dropped 8 bases and J dropped 6; count of bases not matched to a gene: 6. Germline CDR1 SNHLY, CDR2 FYNNEI. The CDR3 extends over 14 amino acids. CDR3 sequence reads: CASPGQGAFNEQFF. The CDR3 DNA reads as TGTGCCAGCCCAGGACAGGGGGCTTTCAATGAGCAGTTCTTC.

This clone was counted only a few times. The V and J genes are TRBV6-6 and TRBJ1-2; D gene ambiguous. This CDR3 comprises 15 residues. V lost 6 bases to trimming and J lost 0 bases, with 14 bases between them. Germline V gene sequence: CDR1 MNHNY, CDR2 SVGAGI (reference sequence). The CDR3 nucleotides are TGTGCCAGCAGCCCGCTCGGGGAAGCTAACTATGGCTACACCTTC. Translated: CASSPLGEANYGYTF.

This sequence joins TRBV6-4 and TRBJ1-2; unclear D gene. V was shortened by 2 bases and J by 7 bases, with 11 bases between the two germline ends. Per germline, CDR1 MRHNA and CDR2 SNTAGT. The CDR3 is 13 residues long. In DNA, the CDR3 is TGTGCCAGCAGTGACAGGGCTCGGGGTGGCTACACCTTC. This translates into CASSDRARGGYTF.

CDR3 DNA: TGCGCCAGCAGCCAAGCGGGGACAGGGTCTACTATGAACTATGGCTACACCTTC. Its protein product is CASSQAGTGSTMNYGYTF. The chain joins TRBV4-1 to TRBJ1-2; 9 bases map to TRBD1. The CDR3 is made up of 18 amino acids. V lost 1 base, J lost 2 bases, and 11 bases stayed unmatched. Germline-derived CDR1 and CDR2 are MGHRA and YSYEKL.

DNA for the CDR3: TGTGCCAGCAGTTTATGGCGGCCAGGGGGCAAATCTAATGAAAAACTGTTTTTT. Its protein is CASSLWRPGGKSNEKLFF. The chain joins TRBV27 to TRBJ1-4, with TRBD1 matching over 8 bases. V gave up 1 base and J gave up 3 bases; unmatched junction bases: 10. The CDR3 is 18 residues long. Germline V gene sequence: CDR1 MNHEY, CDR2 SMNVEV (reference sequence).

The J gene is TRBJ1-2, the V gene TRBV28; D unresolved. CDR3 size: 13 residues. Germline values: CDR1 MDHEN, CDR2 SYDVKM. The V gene lost 4 bases and the J gene lost 0 bases, with 6 bases spanning the gap. The CDR3, as DNA: TGTGCCAGCAGTTCCGGGGCTAACTATGGCTACACCTTC. Translating it yields CASSSGANYGYTF.

V is TRBV7-8 and J is TRBJ2-5; 10 nucleotides match TRBD2. V was pared by 5 bases and J by 2 bases, with 8 bases of the junction left unmatched. From germline, CDR1 is SGHVS and CDR2 FQNEAQ. The length of the CDR3 is 16 residues. The CDR3 DNA sequence: TGTGCCAGCAGCCGAGCGGGGGGGCCTAGGCAAGAGACCCAGTACTTC. It yields the protein CASSRAGGPRQETQYF. Combining the CDR3 with reference TRBV7-8 and TRBJ2-5 gives the whole variable domain GAGVSQSPRYKVAKRGQDVALRCDPISGHVSLFWYQQALGQGPEFLTYFQNEAQLDKSGLPSDRFFAERPEGSVSTLKIQRTQQEDSAVYLCASSRAGGPRQETQYFGPGTRLLVL.

V is TRBV5-4 and J is TRBJ1-3, with TRBD1 matching 9 bases. V shed 4 bases, J shed 7 bases, and the junction held 12 bases outside the gene matches. The CDR3 covers 16 residues. Germline CDR1 SGHNT, CDR2 YYREEE (reference sequence). The CDR3 DNA reads as TGTGCCAGCAGCCTACCCGGGACAGGGACCGGGAACACCATATATTTT. It encodes CASSLPGTGTGNTIYF.

The chain recombines TRBV19 with TRBJ1-5, with D unclear. Germline V gene lookup returns CDR1 LNHDA and CDR2 SQIVND (reference sequence). V was shortened by 3 bases and J by 0 bases, with 12 bases between the two germline ends. The CDR3 is made up of 16 amino acids. The CDR3 region is CASSIGPGPSNQPQHF. The DNA for the CDR3 is TGTGCCAGTAGTATCGGCCCGGGTCCTAGCAATCAGCCCCAGCATTTT.

The V gene is TRBV2, the J gene TRBJ1-3; D unclear. CDR3 length equals 13 residues. The germline V gene has CDR1 SNHLY and CDR2 FYNNEI. V lost 8 bases, J lost 5 bases, and 13 bases lay in between. The CDR3 sequence: CASCLATRNTIYF. For the CDR3, the DNA is TGTGCCAGCTGTTTGGCCACAAGAAACACCATATATTTT.

The CDR3 loop is CASSLQGHDQPQHF. In nucleotides, the CDR3 is TGCGCCAGCAGCCTTCAGGGACACGATCAGCCCCAGCATTTT. The chain has TRBV4-1 and TRBJ1-5; D is possibly TRBD1 (6 bases). V shed 4 bases and J shed 5 bases, with 12 bases lying between them. The CDR3 spans 14 residues. Germline V gene lookup returns CDR1 MGHRA and CDR2 YSYEKL.

The J gene is TRBJ2-7, the V gene TRBV7-2; the D gene is possibly TRBD1 (5 bases). Between the trimmed V and J ends, which lost 1 base and 2 bases, there was a span of 15 bases. CDR3 size: 16 residues. In germline, CDR1 is SGHTA, CDR2 FQGNSA. The CDR3 DNA reads TGTGCCAGCAGCTTAGTGGGTGGTGCAGGGACCTACGAGCAGTACTTC. It translates to CASSLVGGAGTYEQYF.

V usage is TRBV6-5 and J usage is TRBJ2-1; 14 nucleotides align to TRBD2. Germline V lookup: CDR1 MNHEY, CDR2 SVGAGI. The CDR3 contains 14 residues. J was trimmed by 14 bases and V by 0 bases; bases with no gene match: 3. The CDR3 coding sequence is TGTGCCAGCAGTTACTCGACTAGCGGGGGGGCCGAGTTCTTC. This encodes CASSYSTSGGAEFF.

This clone was picked up one time. The chain combines TRBV13 with TRBJ2-7; possible D gene TRBD2, 7 bases. CDR3 length: 15 residues. Trimming pared 5 bases from V and 2 bases from J, leaving 16 bases between. Germline V gene data show CDR1 as PRHDT and CDR2 as FYEKMQ (reference sequence). The CDR3 nucleotides are TGTGCCAGCAGCATAGAGGGGGGGGGCCCCTACGAGCAGTACTTC. It is translated as CASSIEGGGPYEQYF.

This chain joins TRBV5-6 and TRBJ1-1; D is unresolved. The V end lost 0 bases, the J end lost 0 bases, and 9 bases lay between the germline ends. The CDR3 extends over 15 amino acids. Germline lookup yields CDR1 SGHDT and CDR2 YYEEEE. CDR3 DNA: TGTGCCAGCAGCTTGGGCGGCCTCATGAACACTGAAGCTTTCTTT. Protein sequence: CASSLGGLMNTEAFF.

The chain has TRBV5-6 and TRBJ1-2, with a weak D call TRBD1 (5 bases). The CDR3 spans 13 residues. The V and J ends lost 3 bases and 8 bases respectively, with 14 bases between them. The germline gives CDR1 SGHDT, CDR2 YYEEEE. Here the CDR3 DNA reads TGTGCCAGCAGCTATTCTCAGGGTAGCGGCTACACCTTC. As protein: CASSYSQGSGYTF.

The chain combines TRBV7-2 with TRBJ2-4; D not resolved. Germline CDR1 reads SGHTA; CDR2 reads FQGNSA. This CDR3 comprises 16 residues. V was pared by 4 bases and J by 0 bases, with 13 bases between. DNA of the CDR3: TGTGCCAGCAGCTCTACTACGGCTCTAGCCAAAAACATTCAGTACTTC. This codes for CASSSTTALAKNIQYF.

The V gene is TRBV6-1, the J gene TRBJ2-5; 11 bases match TRBD2. Germline V CDR1 and CDR2: MNHNS, SASEGT. V was pared by 4 bases and J by 5 bases, with 9 bases of the junction left unmatched. This CDR3 spans 16 amino acids. As DNA, the CDR3 is TGTGCCAGCAGTGCAACTAGCGGGGGACACGGGGAGACCCAGTACTTC. Protein sequence: CASSATSGGHGETQYF.

The chain uses TRBV7-2 and TRBJ1-1; D perhaps matches TRBD1 (5 bases). This CDR3 contains 13 residues. The V end was cut by 5 bases, the J end by 3 bases, with 10 bases between. Germline V gene data show CDR1 as SGHTA and CDR2 as FQGNSA. CDR3 residues: CASSLQVYTEAFF. CDR3 coding DNA: TGTGCCAGCAGCCTACAGGTTTACACTGAAGCTTTCTTT. Supplemented by reference TRBV7-2 and TRBJ1-1, the full variable domain reads GAGVSQSPSNKVTEKGKDVELRCDPISGHTALYWYRQSLGQGLEFLIYFQGNSAPDKSGLPSDRFSAERTGGSVSTLTIQRTQQEDSAVYLCASSLQVYTEAFFGQGTRLTVV.

The chain joins TRBV28 to TRBJ1-2; no definite D call. The CDR3 contains 14 residues. Trimming pared 6 bases from V and 1 base from J, leaving 12 bases between. Germline-derived CDR1 and CDR2 are MDHEN and SYDVKM. This CDR3 reads CASRVPADNYGYTF. Written as DNA, the CDR3 is TGTGCCAGCAGAGTTCCCGCGGATAACTATGGCTACACCTTC.

The gene calls are TRBV19 and TRBJ1-5; no clear D gene. CDR1 is LNHDA, CDR2 SQIVND, per germline (reference sequence). V shed 4 bases and J shed 0 bases, with 10 bases lying between them. The CDR3 contains 15 residues. The CDR3 DNA is TGTGCCAGTAGTACGACACATTATAGCAATCAGCCCCAGCATTTT. Translation: CASSTTHYSNQPQHF.